The 17 T cell receptor beta chains presented below share a single source sample, sequenced in a study of CD8+ T cells in alopecia areata. Treatment here: oral pan-JAK inhibitor, 5-10 mg twice daily. Extracted RNA was reverse transcribed into cDNA, the sequencing template. Method: immunoSEQ multiplex PCR; TCRdb's copy keeps in-frame clones and lacks some. Here the sample spans hundreds of thousands of clones, more than 55% being singletons. Sequencing used CD4+ T cells sorted from blood, obtained at roughly week 45, from a patient treated with tofacitinib. These receptors originate from a human donor with alopecia areata.

This chain links TRBV4-3 with TRBJ2-1; 7 nucleotides match TRBD2. J lost 5 bases, V lost 0 bases, and 4 bases had no gene match. Germline V lookup: CDR1 LGHNA, CDR2 YSLEER. CDR3 size: 15 residues. The CDR3 DNA reads as TGCGCCAGCAGCCAAGAAGGGCTAGCGGACAATGAGCAGTTCTTC. It yields the protein CASSQEGLADNEQFF.

This chain connects TRBV30 to TRBJ2-2; maybe TRBD2 (5 bases). V was trimmed by 4 bases and J by 2 bases, leaving 8 bases between them. The CDR3 has 13 amino acids. CDR1 is GTSNPN and CDR2 is SVGIG in the germline V gene (reference sequence). The CDR3 sequence: CAWTRLNTGELFF. The CDR3 DNA follows: TGTGCCTGGACTAGACTAAACACCGGGGAGCTGTTTTTT.

In this sample, this clone turned up a few times. V is TRBV5-6 and J is TRBJ2-2; 7 bases match TRBD1. Germline V gives CDR1 SGHDT, CDR2 YYEEEE. Unmatched junction bases numbered 7, after V lost 4 bases and J lost 4 bases. The CDR3 has 15 amino acids. The DNA for the CDR3 is TGTGCCAGCAGCCCAACGACAGGGATCACCGGGGAGCTGTTTTTT. This encodes CASSPTTGITGELFF.

The chain combines TRBV30 with TRBJ1-1, with TRBD1 as a possible D gene (5 bases). Germline CDR1 is GTSNPN and CDR2 is SVGIG (reference sequence). The CDR3 extends over 14 amino acids. V shed 3 bases and J shed 0 bases, with 11 bases lying between them. This CDR3 reads CAWRAQGVNTEAFF. For the CDR3, the DNA is TGTGCCTGGAGGGCTCAGGGTGTGAACACTGAAGCTTTCTTT.

The V and J genes are TRBV23-1 and TRBJ1-2; D remains unclear. TRBV23-1 is flagged as an ORF with uncertain function. V lost 3 bases and J 7 bases, leaving 6 bases between the germline ends. CDR3 length: 11 residues. CDR3 protein: CASSQKRGYTF. CDR3 coding DNA: TGCGCCAGCAGTCAGAAGCGTGGCTACACCTTC.

This clone was seen a few times. This chain uses TRBV15 with TRBJ1-2; unclear D gene. This CDR3 has 15 amino acids. CDR1 and CDR2 (germline): LNHNV, YYDKDF (reference sequence). Between the trimmed V and J ends, which lost 4 bases and 3 bases, there was a span of 15 bases. Written as DNA, the CDR3 is TGTGCCACCAGCATCCCAAGGGCAGGCCACTATGGCTACACCTTC. Its protein is CATSIPRAGHYGYTF. The full variable domain, rest sourced from reference TRBV15 and TRBJ1-2, is DAMVIQNPRYQVTQFGKPVTLSCSQTLNHNVMYWYQQKSSQAPKLLFHYYDKDFNNEADTPDNFQSRRPNTSFCFLDIRSPGLGDTAMYLCATSIPRAGHYGYTFGSGTRLTVV.

This clone appeared a few times. This chain connects TRBV7-9 to TRBJ1-2, with no clear D. Between the trimmed V and J ends, which lost 1 base and 4 bases, there was a span of 13 bases. The CDR3 contains 15 residues. CDR1 and CDR2 (germline): SEHNR, FQNEAQ (reference sequence). CDR3 protein: CASSLVPSEGYGYTF. The CDR3 coding sequence is TGTGCCAGCAGCTTAGTCCCCTCCGAAGGCTATGGCTACACCTTC.

The J gene is TRBJ2-2, the V gene TRBV5-1; D gene uncertain. The CDR3 is 15 residues long. Looked up from germline, CDR1 is SGHRS and CDR2 is YFSETQ. V was pared by 1 base and J by 3 bases, with 10 bases between. The CDR3 loop is CASSLSTADTGELFF. In DNA, the CDR3 is TGCGCCAGCAGCTTGAGTACTGCGGACACCGGGGAGCTGTTTTTT. Supplemented by reference TRBV5-1 and TRBJ2-2, the full variable domain reads KAGVTQTPRYLIKTRGQQVTLSCSPISGHRSVSWYQQTPGQGLQFLFEYFSETQRNKGNFPGRFSGRQFSNSRSEMNVSTLELGDSALYLCASSLSTADTGELFFGEGSRLTVL.

The chain combines TRBV4-1 with TRBJ2-7; tentatively, D is TRBD1 or TRBD2 (5 bases each). The CDR3 loop spans 14 amino acids. The V end lost 8 bases, the J end lost 1 base, and 15 bases lay between the germline ends. Germline V gene sequence: CDR1 MGHRA, CDR2 YSYEKL. CDR3 DNA: TGCGCCAGCTTGACCCGGGACGGATCCTACGAGCAGTACTTC. Translation gives CASLTRDGSYEQYF.

The CDR3 reads CSVALLAGIHEQYF. The CDR3 DNA reads as TGCAGCGTTGCATTGTTGGCAGGCATTCACGAGCAGTACTTC. The chain combines TRBV29-1 with TRBJ2-7; D remains unclear. This CDR3 has 14 amino acids. Germline loops: CDR1 SQVTM, CDR2 ANQGSEA. V lost 4 bases to trimming and J lost 5 bases, with 18 bases between them.

The V call is TRBV5-1, the J call TRBJ2-7; 8 positions match TRBD1. The CDR3 is 14 residues long. V was pared by 4 bases and J by 2 bases, with 5 bases of the junction left unmatched. Germline V gene data show CDR1 as SGHRS and CDR2 as YFSETQ. The CDR3: CASSGDRFPYEQYF. CDR3 nucleotide sequence: TGCGCCAGCAGCGGGGACAGGTTTCCCTACGAGCAGTACTTC.

The CDR3 sequence: CASSLDGNYGYTF. Here the CDR3 DNA reads TGTGCCAGCAGCTTGGACGGAAACTATGGCTACACCTTC. The genes are TRBV5-4 and TRBJ1-2; D call uncertain. The ends were cut back, 0 bases at V and 2 bases at J, with 5 bases in the middle. Germline V gene lookup returns CDR1 SGHNT and CDR2 YYREEE (reference sequence). The CDR3 spans 13 residues.

The table lists this clone with a few counts. This chain's CDR3 is CASSGTVDSPLHF. The CDR3 region has the DNA TGTGCCAGCAGTGGGACAGTTGATTCACCCCTCCACTTT. The chain carries TRBV6-6 and TRBJ1-6; 7 bases fit TRBD1. This CDR3 contains 13 residues. Trimming at V came to 5 bases and at J to 8 bases, leaving 3 bases not matched to a gene. The germline CDR1 and CDR2 sequences are MNHNY and SVGAGI (reference sequence).

This clone was picked up a small number of times. The chain has TRBV5-5 and TRBJ1-5; D may be TRBD1 (5 bases). V dropped 1 base and J dropped 3 bases, with 8 bases sitting between them. The CDR3 loop spans 14 amino acids. CDR1 and CDR2 from the germline V gene are SGHKS and YYEKEE (reference sequence). The CDR3 DNA is TGTGCCAGCAGCTTGTTAGGGGACAATCAGCCCCAGCATTTT. Protein: CASSLLGDNQPQHF.

V is TRBV30 and J is TRBJ2-3; TRBD2 agrees at 7 bases. The J segment lost 2 bases and the V segment lost 6 bases, leaving 8 bases of the junction unmatched. CDR3 length: 14 amino acids. Germline values: CDR1 GTSNPN, CDR2 SVGIG (reference sequence). CDR3 nucleotide sequence: TGTGCCTGCCTGAGGAGCGGGGTCACAGATACGCAGTATTTT. Its translation is CACLRSGVTDTQYF.

The chain carries TRBV6-5 and TRBJ1-1, with D perhaps matching TRBD1 (5 bases). V lost 8 bases to trimming and J lost 4 bases, with 8 bases between them. The CDR3 has 11 amino acids. The V gene's germline CDR1 is MNHEY and CDR2 SVGAGI. CDR3 in amino acids: CASFRGTEAFF. CDR3 nucleotide sequence: TGTGCCAGCTTTAGGGGCACTGAAGCTTTCTTT.

CDR3 coding DNA: TGTGCCAGCAGCTTTTCAGAAAACACTGAAGCTTTCTTT. Amino acid sequence: CASSFSENTEAFF. The chain carries TRBV11-2 and TRBJ1-1; D is unresolved. This CDR3 contains 13 residues. V was trimmed by 3 bases and J by 2 bases, leaving 7 bases between them. Germline V lookup: CDR1 SGHAT, CDR2 FQNNGV.